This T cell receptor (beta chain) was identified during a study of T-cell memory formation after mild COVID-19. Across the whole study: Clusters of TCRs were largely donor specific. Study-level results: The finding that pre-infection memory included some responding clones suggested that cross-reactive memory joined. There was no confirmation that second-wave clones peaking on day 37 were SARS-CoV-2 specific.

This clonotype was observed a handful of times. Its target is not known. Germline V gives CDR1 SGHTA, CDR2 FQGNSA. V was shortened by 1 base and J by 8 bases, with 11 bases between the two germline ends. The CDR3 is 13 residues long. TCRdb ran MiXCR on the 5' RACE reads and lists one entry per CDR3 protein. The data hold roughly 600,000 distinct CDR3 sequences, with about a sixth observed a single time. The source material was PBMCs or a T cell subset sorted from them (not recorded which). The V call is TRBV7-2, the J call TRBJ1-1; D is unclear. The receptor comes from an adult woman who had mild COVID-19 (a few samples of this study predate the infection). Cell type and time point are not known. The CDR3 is CASSLVTGSEAFF. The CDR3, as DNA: TGTGCCAGCAGCTTAGTTACTGGCAGCGAAGCTTTCTTT.